This T cell receptor (beta chain) was recovered during a study of T cell responses to AZD1222 COVID-19 vaccine. Study findings and constraints: The span of vaccine-associated CD4 TCRs extended across spike, with dominance at 160-218 and 743-854.

Turning to this clone: The antigen remains undetermined.

CDR3 size: 15 residues. Germline V lookup: CDR1 LNHDA, CDR2 SQIVND (reference sequence). The V gene end was trimmed by 3 bases and the J gene end by 4 bases; junction bases not matched to a gene: 6. Profiling relied on immunoSEQ multiplex PCR, and the TCRdb table lists in-frame clones only, not all of them. This table holds under 110,000 clones, 87% found once. The TCR originated in an adult who received the AZD1222 COVID-19 vaccine. The sequenced sample was peripheral blood, obtained 28 days after the second AZD1222 dose. The chain recombines TRBV19 with TRBJ2-1, with TRBD2 matching 7 bases. The CDR3 spells CASSMGGSIYNEQFF. Here the CDR3 DNA reads TGTGCCAGTAGTATGGGCGGGAGTATATACAATGAGCAGTTCTTC.